This T cell receptor (beta chain) was identified during a study of blood T cell repertoires in COVID-19. Clones were sequenced by immunoSEQ multiplex PCR, and TCRdb holds only the in-frame ones, with some missing. The data contain some 300,000 clones, more than 75% of them singletons. CDR3 size: 13 residues. Trimming removed 2 bases at V and 4 bases at J, with 6 bases between. CDR1 LGHDT and CDR2 YNNKEL come from the germline V gene (reference sequence). The material sequenced was PBMCs or T cells enriched from blood (not recorded which). The origin of this receptor is a man younger than 40 who had recovered from COVID-19. The rearrangement uses TRBV3-1 (or the pseudogene TRBV3-2) and TRBJ2-1; D possibly corresponds to TRBD1 (5 bases). This CDR3 reads CASSQQGYNEQFF. In DNA form, the CDR3 reads TGTGCCAGCAGCCAACAGGGTTACAATGAGCAGTTCTTC.